The clone carrying this T cell receptor beta chain has a handful of counts. The antigen remains unidentified. TCRdb itself ran the 5' RACE reads through MiXCR, one entry per CDR3 protein. The sample holds approximately 11,000 distinct CDR3 sequences, about 5.5% seen once. The data stem from a study of spatial heterogeneity in lung cancer. The study, taken as a whole, reports: Higher tumor mutation counts went along with higher counts of expanded intratumoral alpha and beta TCRs.

Time point specified: sample taken at primary tumor resection. Germline V gene data show CDR1 as SGHKS and CDR2 as YYEKEE (reference sequence). This CDR3 has 16 residues. The V and J ends lost 1 base and 0 bases respectively, with 10 bases between them. The specimen comprised lung tumor tissue, sampled at surgery. This rearrangement joins TRBV5-5 to TRBJ2-2; tentatively, D is TRBD1 (5 bases). The sequence was obtained from a male donor with early-stage non-small cell lung cancer. The CDR3 spells CASSLSRAANTGELFF. CDR3 nucleotide sequence: TGTGCCAGCAGCTTGTCCAGGGCCGCGAACACCGGGGAGCTGTTTTTT.